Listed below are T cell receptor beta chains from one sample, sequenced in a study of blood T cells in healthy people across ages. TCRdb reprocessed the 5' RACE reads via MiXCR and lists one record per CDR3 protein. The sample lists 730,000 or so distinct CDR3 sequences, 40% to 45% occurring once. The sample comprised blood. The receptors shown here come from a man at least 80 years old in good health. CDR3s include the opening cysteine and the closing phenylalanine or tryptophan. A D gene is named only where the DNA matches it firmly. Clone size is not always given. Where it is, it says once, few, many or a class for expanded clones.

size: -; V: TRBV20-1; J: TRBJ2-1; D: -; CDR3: CSARSFTEQFF; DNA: TGCAGTGCTAGATCATTCACTGAGCAGTTCTTC
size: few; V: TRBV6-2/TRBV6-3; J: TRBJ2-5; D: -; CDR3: CASSRQLTQEISQYF; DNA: TGTGCCAGCAGTCGACAGCTAACCCAAGAGATTTCCCAGTACTTC
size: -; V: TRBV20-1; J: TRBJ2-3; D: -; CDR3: CSARLGVGDTQYF; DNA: TGCAGTGCTAGACTGGGGGTAGGAGATACGCAGTATTTT
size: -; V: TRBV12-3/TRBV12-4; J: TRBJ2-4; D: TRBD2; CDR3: CASSLRGGQPYNEQYF; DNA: TGTGCCAGCAGTTTGCGGGGGGGCCAGCCTTACAATGAGCAGTACTTC
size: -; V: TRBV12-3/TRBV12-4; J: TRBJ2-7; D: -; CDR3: CASRQTTGEQYF; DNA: TGTGCCAGCAGACAGACGACAGGCGAGCAGTACTTC
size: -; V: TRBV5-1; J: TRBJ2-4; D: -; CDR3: CASSLGTAPQQKTSSYNEQYF; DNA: TGCGCCAGCAGCCTGGGGACGGCTCCCCAACAAAAGACGAGCTCCTACAATGAGCAGTACTTC
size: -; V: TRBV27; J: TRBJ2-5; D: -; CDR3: CASSSGGGWETQYF; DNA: TGTGCCAGCAGTTCAGGCGGCGGGTGGGAGACCCAGTACTTC
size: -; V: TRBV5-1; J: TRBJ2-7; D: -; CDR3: CASSLDANGYEQYF; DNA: TGCGCCAGCAGCTTGGATGCAAATGGCTACGAGCAGTACTTC
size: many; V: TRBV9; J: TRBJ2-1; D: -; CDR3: CASSVDPGYSYNEQFF; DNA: TGTGCCAGCAGCGTAGATCCTGGATACTCCTACAATGAGCAGTTCTTC
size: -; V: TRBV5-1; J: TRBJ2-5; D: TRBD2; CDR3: CASSYGLAGGTYQETQYF; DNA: TGCGCCAGCAGCTACGGACTAGCGGGAGGGACGTACCAAGAGACCCAGTACTTC
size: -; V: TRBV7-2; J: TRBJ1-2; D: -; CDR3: CASEGGQNYGYTF; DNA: TGTGCGTCGGAGGGGGGACAAAACTATGGCTACACCTTC
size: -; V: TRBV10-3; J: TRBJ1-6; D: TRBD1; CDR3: CAISEILGQGRNSPLHF; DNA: TGTGCCATCAGTGAGATCTTGGGACAGGGGAGGAATTCACCCCTCCACTTT
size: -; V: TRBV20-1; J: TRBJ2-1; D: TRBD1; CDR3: CSVKGSPGGNNERFF; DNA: TGCAGTGTCAAGGGCTCGCCAGGGGGTAACAATGAGCGGTTCTTC
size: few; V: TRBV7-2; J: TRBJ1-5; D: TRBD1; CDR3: CASSRQGGNQPQHF; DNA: TGTGCCAGCAGCCGACAGGGGGGCAATCAGCCCCAGCATTTT
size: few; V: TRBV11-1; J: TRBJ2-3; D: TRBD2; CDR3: CASSHGTSGPPYTQYF; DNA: TGTGCCAGCAGCCATGGGACTAGCGGCCCCCCTTATACGCAGTATTTT
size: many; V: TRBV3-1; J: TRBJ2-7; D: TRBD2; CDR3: CASSQEGTSGVKQYF; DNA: TGTGCCAGCAGCCAAGAAGGGACTAGCGGGGTTAAGCAGTACTTC
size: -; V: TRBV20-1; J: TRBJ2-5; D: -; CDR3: CSARGGQNYQETQYF; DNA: TGCAGTGCTAGGGGAGGACAGAACTATCAAGAGACCCAGTACTTC
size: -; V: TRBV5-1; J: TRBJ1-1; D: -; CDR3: CASTQGPSNTEAFF; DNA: TGCGCCAGCACCCAGGGGCCGTCAAACACTGAAGCTTTCTTT
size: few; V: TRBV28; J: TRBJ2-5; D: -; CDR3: CASSSLGLQETQYF; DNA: TGTGCCAGCAGTTCCCTGGGACTCCAAGAGACCCAGTACTTC
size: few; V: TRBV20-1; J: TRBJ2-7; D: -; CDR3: CSASSGPWEQYF; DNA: TGCAGTGCTAGTTCCGGACCCTGGGAGCAGTACTTC
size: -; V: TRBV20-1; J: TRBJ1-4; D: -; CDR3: CSARERVEKLFF; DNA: TGCAGTGCTAGAGAACGCGTCGAAAAACTGTTTTTT
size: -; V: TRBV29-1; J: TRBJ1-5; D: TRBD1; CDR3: CSVEQGIDQPQHF; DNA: TGCAGCGTGGAACAGGGGATAGATCAGCCCCAGCATTTT
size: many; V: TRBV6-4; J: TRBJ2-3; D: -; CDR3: CASSSTRGEGGSDTQYF; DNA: TGTGCCAGCAGTTCCACTCGGGGCGAGGGTGGTTCAGATACGCAGTATTTT
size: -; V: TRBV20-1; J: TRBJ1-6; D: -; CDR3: CSARERTYNSPLHF; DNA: TGCAGTGCTAGAGAACGGACCTATAATTCACCCCTCCACTTT
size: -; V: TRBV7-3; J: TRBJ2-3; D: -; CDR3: CASSLPPDTQYF; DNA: TGTGCCAGCAGCCTACCCCCAGATACGCAGTATTTT
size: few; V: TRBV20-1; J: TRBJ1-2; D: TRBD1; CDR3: CSAINDRGYGYTF; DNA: TGCAGTGCTATAAATGACAGGGGATATGGCTACACCTTC
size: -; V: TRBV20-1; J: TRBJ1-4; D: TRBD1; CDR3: CSAPYWDRGQGTNEKLFF; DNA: TGCAGTGCTCCCTATTGGGACAGGGGGCAGGGAACTAATGAAAAACTGTTTTTT
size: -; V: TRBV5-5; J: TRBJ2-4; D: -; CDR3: CASSLYGSDIQYF; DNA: TGTGCCAGCAGCTTGTATGGCTCGGACATTCAGTACTTC
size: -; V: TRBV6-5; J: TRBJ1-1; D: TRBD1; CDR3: CASSWTGGAGLNTEAFF; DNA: TGTGCCAGCAGTTGGACAGGGGGCGCCGGGCTAAACACTGAAGCTTTCTTT
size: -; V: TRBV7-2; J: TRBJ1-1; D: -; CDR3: CASSFGGQMNTEAFF; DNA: TGTGCCAGCAGCTTTGGGGGGCAGATGAACACTGAAGCTTTCTTT
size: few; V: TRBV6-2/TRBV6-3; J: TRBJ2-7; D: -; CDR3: CASSYARNPSSYEQYF; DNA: TGTGCCAGCAGTTACGCCAGGAATCCTAGCTCCTACGAGCAGTACTTC
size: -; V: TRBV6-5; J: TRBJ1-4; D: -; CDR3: CASSRVGEKLFF; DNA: TGTGCCAGTTCCAGGGTGGGGGAAAAACTGTTTTTT
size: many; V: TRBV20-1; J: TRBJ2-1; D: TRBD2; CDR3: CSQTSGGRVEQFF; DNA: TGCAGTCAAACTAGCGGGGGGAGGGTTGAGCAGTTCTTC
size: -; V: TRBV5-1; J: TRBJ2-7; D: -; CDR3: CASSWRQESGYEQYF; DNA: TGCGCCAGCAGCTGGCGACAGGAGTCGGGCTACGAGCAGTACTTC